The 3 T cell receptor beta chains below were found in one sample sequenced in a study of neurological immune-mediated disorders. TCRdb re-analysed the 5' RACE reads in MiXCR, keeping a single row per CDR3 protein. The top ten hold roughly 2.3% of the sample, which has about 60,000 distinct CDR3 sequences, around 3.8% seen once. Sequencing was done on a sample of PBMCs. These receptors all come from a woman aged 50 to 65 with multiple sclerosis.

This clonotype was counted many times. This chain uses TRBV7-2 with TRBJ2-3, with D perhaps TRBD2 (6 bases). The CDR3 consists of 14 residues. V lost 5 bases and J lost 2, with 11 bases in between. The germline CDR1 and CDR2 sequences are SGHTA and FQGNSA. CDR3 sequence reads: CASSQSGSTDTQYF. The CDR3 DNA reads as TGTGCCAGCAGCCAAAGCGGGTCCACAGATACGCAGTATTTT.

The table lists this clonotype with many counts. This sequence joins TRBV5-1 and TRBJ2-2, with a tentative D call TRBD2 (5 bases). V gave up 4 bases and J gave up 5 bases, with 12 bases separating them. CDR1 and CDR2 from the germline V gene are SGHRS and YFSETQ. There are 14 residues in the CDR3. This CDR3 reads CASSRLDLTGELFF. CDR3 DNA: TGCGCCAGCAGCCGACTGGACTTGACCGGGGAGCTGTTTTTT.

This clonotype was seen ten or more times. This chain joins TRBV25-1 and TRBJ2-3; perhaps TRBD1 as D (6 bases). The germline V gene has CDR1 MGHDK and CDR2 SYGVNS. V shed 5 bases and J shed 1 base, with 10 bases lying between them. This CDR3 comprises 14 residues. The CDR3 region is CASSFRQGTDTQYF. CDR3 DNA: TGTGCCAGCAGTTTCCGACAGGGCACAGATACGCAGTATTTT. Filled out from reference TRBV25-1 and TRBJ2-3, the complete variable domain reads EADIYQTPRYLVIGTGKKITLECSQTMGHDKMYWYQQDPGMELHLIHYSYGVNSTEKGDLSSESTVSRIRTEHFPLTLESARPSHTSQYLCASSFRQGTDTQYFGPGTRLTVL.